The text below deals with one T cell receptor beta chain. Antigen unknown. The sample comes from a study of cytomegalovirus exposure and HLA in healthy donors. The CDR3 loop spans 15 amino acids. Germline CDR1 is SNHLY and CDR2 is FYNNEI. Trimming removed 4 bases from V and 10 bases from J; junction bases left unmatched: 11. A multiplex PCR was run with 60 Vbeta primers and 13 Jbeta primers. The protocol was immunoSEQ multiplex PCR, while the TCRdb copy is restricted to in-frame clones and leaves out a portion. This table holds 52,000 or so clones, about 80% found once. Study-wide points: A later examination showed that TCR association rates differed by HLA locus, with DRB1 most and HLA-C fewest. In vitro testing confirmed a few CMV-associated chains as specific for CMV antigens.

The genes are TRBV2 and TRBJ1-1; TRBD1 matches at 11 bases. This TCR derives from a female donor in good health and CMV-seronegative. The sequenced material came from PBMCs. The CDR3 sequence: CASSGGDRGLSRAFF. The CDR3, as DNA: TGTGCCAGCAGTGGAGGGGACAGGGGGTTGAGCCGAGCTTTCTTT.